This T cell receptor beta chain was found in a study of blood T cell repertoires in COVID-19. Study background: Material from acute and convalescent COVID-19 was sourced from the United States, Italy and Spain.

There are 14 residues in the CDR3. Looked up from germline, CDR1 is GTSNPN and CDR2 is SVGIG (reference sequence). V lost 2 bases, J lost 5 bases, and 12 bases lay in between. Per the original data handling: By means of reference gene primer amplification, nucleated cell counts were estimated. The table came from immunoSEQ multiplex PCR; TCRdb's copy has only in-frame clones and leaves some out. V and J calls and clone size are copied from that table; D and trimming were computed from the DNA. Among 140,000 or so clones listed, around 84% were seen once. The J gene is TRBJ1-4, the V gene TRBV30; D is unclear. Sample: peripheral blood. This TCR was sampled from a man aged 30-40 years with COVID-19, enrolled during active disease. CDR3 sequence (DNA): TGTGCCTGGAGTTCCTGGCAGATGAATGAAAAACTGTTTTTT. This translates into CAWSSWQMNEKLFF.